This entry concerns a single TCR beta chain. Only in-frame clones appear in the TCRdb table, and some are missing; sequencing was by immunoSEQ multiplex PCR. The repertoire has 100,000 or so clones, 70% to 90% of them found once; the top ten carry roughly 12%. These data originate in a study of blood T cell repertoires in COVID-19. Sample: peripheral blood. This TCR came from a woman under 40 with acute or convalescent COVID-19.

The CDR3 DNA sequence: TGTGCCAGCAGCTGGGGTACGGGGTCTCCCTACGAGCAGTACTTC. Protein: CASSWGTGSPYEQYF. The V gene is TRBV13, the J gene TRBJ2-7; perhaps TRBD2 as D (5 bases). Germline V lookup: CDR1 PRHDT, CDR2 FYEKMQ (reference sequence). The V gene lost 4 bases and the J gene lost 2 bases, with 15 bases spanning the gap. This CDR3 has 15 residues.